Listed below are T cell receptor beta chains from one sample, sequenced in a study of blood T cell repertoires in COVID-19. TCRdb's table, derived via immunoSEQ multiplex PCR, lists solely in-frame clones and lacks some. The repertoire holds approximately 150,000 clones, with around nine tenths as singletons. Sequencing was performed on peripheral blood. The source of these receptors is a woman of 80 years or more with COVID-19, enrolled during active disease. Each CDR3 is given without its conserved first and last residue. Only some rows state a clone size, as once, few, many or a class for expanded clones.

clone size,V gene,CDR3 protein
NA,TRBV5-1,ASSFVTGQGRVSYNEQF
NA,TRBV29-1,SALERQFEAF
NA,TRBV27,ASRTNKRVYDEQF
once,TRBV7-3,ASSLGASTDTQY
NA,TRBV29-1,SVAAGDGQETQY
NA,TRBV7-9,ASSLTGTENTEAF
NA,TRBV10-3,AISEGQTTSYNEQF
NA,TRBV5-6,ASSLSPGGDTGELF
NA,TRBV28,ASSRRTGPNSPLH
NA,TRBV29-1,SVGGVDTEAF
NA,TRBV4-2,ASSQDLFQPGGSPLH
NA,TRBV4-3,ASSQAASGRKQY
NA,TRBV20-1,SARALTEAF
NA,TRBV7-2,ASSRGGEPTYEQY
NA,TRBV18,ASSPTGSSGNTIY
NA,TRBV11-2,ASSLGARVRNSPLH